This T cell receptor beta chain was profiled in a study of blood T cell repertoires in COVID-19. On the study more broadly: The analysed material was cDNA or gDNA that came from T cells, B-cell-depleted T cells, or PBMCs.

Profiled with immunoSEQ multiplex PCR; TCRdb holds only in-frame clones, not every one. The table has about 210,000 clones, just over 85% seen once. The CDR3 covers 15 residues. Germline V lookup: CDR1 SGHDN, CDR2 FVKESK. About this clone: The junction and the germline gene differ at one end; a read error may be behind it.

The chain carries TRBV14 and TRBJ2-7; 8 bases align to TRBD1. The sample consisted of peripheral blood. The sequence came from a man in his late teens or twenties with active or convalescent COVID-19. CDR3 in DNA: TGTGCCAGCAGTCAAGGACAGGGAGGTCTGTACGAGCAGTACTTC. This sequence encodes CASSQGQGGLYEQYF.